The rows below give T cell receptor beta chains drawn from one sample of a study of radiotherapy plus CTLA-4 blockade in lung cancer. Generated by immunoSEQ multiplex PCR, the TCRdb table keeps only in-frame clones and is missing some. Among 85,000 to 90,000 clones listed, less than 80% were seen once. This specimen consisted of peripheral blood, obtained from a patient treated with radiotherapy plus ipilimumab. The receptors originated from a human donor with non-small cell lung cancer that progressed on radiotherapy plus ipilimumab. The CDR3 runs from the conserved cysteine through the conserved F or W. The order of the fields is J gene, D gene, clone size, V gene, CDR3 DNA, CDR3 protein. A D gene is named only where the DNA matches it firmly. Expanded clones are given a class, and other clones once, few, many or no size at all.

>TRBJ1-1|-|-|TRBV28
TGTGCCAGCAGTTTAACGTGGGGTCTGAACACTGAAGCTTTCTTT
CASSLTWGLNTEAFF
>TRBJ2-3|-|-|TRBV10-3
TGTGCCATAGGCACAACGGGCACAGATACGCAGTATTTT
CAIGTTGTDTQYF
>TRBJ2-7|-|-|TRBV11-2
TGTGCCAGCAGCTTAGACAGGGGAGGGTACGAGCAGTACTTC
CASSLDRGGYEQYF
>TRBJ2-7|-|-|TRBV7-3
TGTGCCAGCAGCCCCCAGTCGTCGGGCGAGCAGTACTTC
CASSPQSSGEQYF
>TRBJ2-1|-|few|TRBV9
TGTGCCAGCAGCGTAGAGATTTCCTACAATGAGCAGTTCTTC
CASSVEISYNEQFF
>TRBJ2-2|-|-|TRBV25-1
TGTGCCAGCAGTGATCTTAAGGGGCTTGGCGGGGAGCTGTTTTTT
CASSDLKGLGGELFF
>TRBJ1-1|-|-|TRBV5-1
TGCGCCAGCAGCTCGACTGCCAACACTGAAGCTTTCTTT
CASSSTANTEAFF
>TRBJ2-3|TRBD1|-|TRBV5-1
TGCGCCAGCAGCTTGTCAGACAGGGCATCAGATACGCAGTATTTT
CASSLSDRASDTQYF
>TRBJ1-3|-|few|TRBV4-3
TGCGCCAGCAGCCAAGTAGGAGTTGGAAACACCATATATTTT
CASSQVGVGNTIYF
>TRBJ1-1|-|-|TRBV6-5
TGTGCCAGCAGTTATCATCCGGGAGAGAACACTGAAGCTTTCTTT
CASSYHPGENTEAFF
>TRBJ1-2|TRBD1|few|TRBV6-1
TGTGCCAGCAGTATTTCGACAGGGGGTTACTATGGCTACACCTTC
CASSISTGGYYGYTF
>TRBJ2-7|-|-|TRBV9
TGTGCCAGCAGCGGAGGTGGGGGGGAGCAGTACTTC
CASSGGGGEQYF
>TRBJ2-7|-|-|TRBV9
TGTGCCAGCAGCCCCTTGGGACAAACTCGCGACGAGCAGTACTTC
CASSPLGQTRDEQYF
>TRBJ2-7|-|-|TRBV29-1
TGCAGCGTTGCGGCAGGGAAAAACTACGAGCAGTACTTC
CSVAAGKNYEQYF
>TRBJ2-6|TRBD1|-|TRBV4-1
TGCGCCAGCAGCCGACAGGGAATTGCGGCCAACGTCCTGACTTTC
CASSRQGIAANVLTF
>TRBJ1-1|-|few|TRBV7-9
TGTGCCAGCAGCCCGAAGCGAAGAATGAACACTGAAGCTTTCTTT
CASSPKRRMNTEAFF
>TRBJ2-2|TRBD2|-|TRBV28
TGTGCCAGCAGTCCCGGACTAGCGGGGGGACCTAAGAACACCGGGGAGCTGTTTTTT
CASSPGLAGGPKNTGELFF
>TRBJ2-1|-|-|TRBV29-1
TGCAGCGTTGAACCCTCCCGGGGGTACAATGAGCAGTTCTTC
CSVEPSRGYNEQFF
>TRBJ2-3|-|-|TRBV7-9
TGTGCCAGCAGCTTAGGAGCGGTCGCCCAGGGGGATACGCAGTATTTT
CASSLGAVAQGDTQYF
>TRBJ2-1|-|few|TRBV7-9
TGTGCCAGCAGCTTAGGCCCGAACAATGAGCAGTTCTTC
CASSLGPNNEQFF
>TRBJ2-5|-|-|TRBV9
TGTGCCAGCAGCTCAAGCCCCTTGGAGACCCAGTACTTC
CASSSSPLETQYF
>TRBJ1-2|TRBD1|-|TRBV10-2
TGCGCCAGCAGTGAGTCTCTGGTCTCGACAGGGACCTATGGCTACACCTTC
CASSESLVSTGTYGYTF
>TRBJ2-7|-|once|TRBV15
TGTGCCACCAGCAGAGATCGGGGAGCGCCGAGCTCCTACGAGCAGTACTTC
CATSRDRGAPSSYEQYF
>TRBJ2-3|-|-|TRBV5-1
TGCGCCAGCAGCCCTTGGCGGGGGACAGGCCTCAGCACAGATACGCAGTATTTT
CASSPWRGTGLSTDTQYF
>TRBJ2-5|TRBD1|-|TRBV7-9
TGTGCCAGCAGCAGTCCACAGGGGGATGCGAAAGAGACCCAGTACTTC
CASSSPQGDAKETQYF
>TRBJ1-5|TRBD1|-|TRBV6-5
TGTGCCAGCAGTCCGGACAGGAATCAGCCCCAGCATTTT
CASSPDRNQPQHF
>TRBJ2-1|TRBD2|-|TRBV7-6
TGTGCCAGCAGCTTTGGGACTAGCGGGAGATCTACAACCGAGCAGTTCTTC
CASSFGTSGRSTTEQFF
>TRBJ2-5|-|-|TRBV4-1
TGCGCCAGCAGCCAACTCCAGGAGGGTAAGCAGTACTTC
CASSQLQEGKQYF
>TRBJ2-5|TRBD2|-|TRBV7-8
TGTGCCAGCAGCTCCGGACTAGCGGGTCGTATCGGAGAGACCCAGTACTTC
CASSSGLAGRIGETQYF
>TRBJ1-6|TRBD1|-|TRBV6-1
TGTGCCAGCAGTTTGACAGGGGGAAGAAATTCACCCCTCCACTTT
CASSLTGGRNSPLHF
>TRBJ1-2|-|-|TRBV18
TGTGCCAGCTCACTAGACGCGGCAGACGGTTCCTATGGCTACACCTTC
CASSLDAADGSYGYTF